This TCR beta chain was identified during a study of monozygotic twins with inflammatory bowel disease. Whole blood supplied total RNA, and T cells were not sorted. UMIs incorporating a 6-nucleotide sample barcode were appended by means of template switching. TCRdb re-called the 5' RACE reads; every CDR3 protein appears as one record, without DNA. The sample yields about 380,000 distinct CDR3 sequences, of which the top ten take up 2% to 3%. Regarding this clonotype: Its antigen is as yet unknown.

The CDR3 has 13 residues. Study-wide results and limits: Researchers report that IBD patients shared fewer clonotypes with others than healthy twins, especially amid disease activity. Differing immunosuppressive treatments may have added variability to patient repertoires.

The origin of this receptor is a human donor with ulcerative colitis or Crohn's disease, or a healthy co-twin of an affected twin (not recorded which). This sequence joins TRBV12-3 or TRBV12-4 and TRBJ2-7; there is no DNA to check the TCRdb D call of TRBD1. Sequencing was performed on blood. The CDR3 sequence is CASSSPESYEQYF.